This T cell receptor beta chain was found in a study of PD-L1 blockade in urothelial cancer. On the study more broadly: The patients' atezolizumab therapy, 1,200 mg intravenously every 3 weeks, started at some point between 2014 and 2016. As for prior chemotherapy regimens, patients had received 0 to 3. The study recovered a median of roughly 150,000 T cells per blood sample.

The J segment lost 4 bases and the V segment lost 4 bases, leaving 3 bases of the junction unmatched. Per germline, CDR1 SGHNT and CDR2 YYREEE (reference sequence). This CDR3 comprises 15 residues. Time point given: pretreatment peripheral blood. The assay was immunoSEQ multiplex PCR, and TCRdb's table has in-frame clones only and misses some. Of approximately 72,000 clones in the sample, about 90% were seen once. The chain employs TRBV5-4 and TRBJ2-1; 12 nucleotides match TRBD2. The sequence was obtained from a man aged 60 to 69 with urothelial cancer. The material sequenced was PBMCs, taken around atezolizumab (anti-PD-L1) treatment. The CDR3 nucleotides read TGTGCCAGCAGCCCGACTAGCGGGGGTTACAATGAGCAGTTCTTC. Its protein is CASSPTSGGYNEQFF.